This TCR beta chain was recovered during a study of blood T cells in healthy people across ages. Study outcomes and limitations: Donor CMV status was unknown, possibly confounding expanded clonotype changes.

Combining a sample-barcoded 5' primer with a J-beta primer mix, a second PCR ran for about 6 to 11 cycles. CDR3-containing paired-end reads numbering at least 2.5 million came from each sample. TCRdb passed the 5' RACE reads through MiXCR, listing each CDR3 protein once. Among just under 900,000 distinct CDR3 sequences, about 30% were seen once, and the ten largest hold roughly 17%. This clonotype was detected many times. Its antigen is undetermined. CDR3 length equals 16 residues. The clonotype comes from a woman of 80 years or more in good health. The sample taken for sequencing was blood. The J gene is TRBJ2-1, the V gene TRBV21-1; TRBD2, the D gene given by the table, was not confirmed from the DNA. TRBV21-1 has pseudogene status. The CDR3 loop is CARTPRGGSSYNEQFF. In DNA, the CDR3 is TGTGCGCGCACCCCGCGGGGGGGGTCGTCCTACAATGAGCAGTTCTTC.